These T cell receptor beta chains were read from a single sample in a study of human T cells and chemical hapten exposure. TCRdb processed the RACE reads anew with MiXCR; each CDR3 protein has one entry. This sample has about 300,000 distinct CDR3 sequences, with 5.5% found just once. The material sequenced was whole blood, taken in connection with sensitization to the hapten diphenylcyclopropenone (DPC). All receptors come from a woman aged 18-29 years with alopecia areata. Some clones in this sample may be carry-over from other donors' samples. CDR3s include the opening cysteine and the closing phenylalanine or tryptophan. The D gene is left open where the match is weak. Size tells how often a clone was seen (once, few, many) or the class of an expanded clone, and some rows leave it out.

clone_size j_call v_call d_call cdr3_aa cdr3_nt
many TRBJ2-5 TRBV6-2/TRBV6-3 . CASSSRRRGGASTETQYF TGTGCCAGCAGTTCCCGACGAAGGGGGGGGGCCTCTACGGAGACCCAGTACTTC
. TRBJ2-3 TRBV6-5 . CASSYRVPEDTQYF TGTGCCAGCAGTTACAGGGTTCCAGAGGATACGCAGTATTTT
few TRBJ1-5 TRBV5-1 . CASSSTGNSNQPQHF TGCGCCAGCAGCTCAACAGGAAATAGCAATCAGCCCCAGCATTTT
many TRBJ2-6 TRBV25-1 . CASSVPGDPGANVLTF TGTGCCAGCAGTGTCCCAGGGGACCCTGGGGCCAACGTCCTGACTTTC
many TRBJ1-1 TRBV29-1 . CSVSRTAEEAFF TGCAGCGTTTCAAGGACAGCCGAAGAAGCTTTCTTT
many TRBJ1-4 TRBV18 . CASSLRPEKLFF TGTGCCAGCTCACTCCGACCCGAAAAACTGTTTTTT
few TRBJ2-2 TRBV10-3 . CAISVLGTSANTGELFF TGTGCCATCAGTGTACTAGGGACAAGCGCGAACACCGGGGAGCTGTTTTTT
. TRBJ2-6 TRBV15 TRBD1 CATSRDGGTEYSGANVLTF TGTGCCACCAGCAGAGATGGTGGGACAGAATACTCTGGGGCCAACGTCCTGACTTTC
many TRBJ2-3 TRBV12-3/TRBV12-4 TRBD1 CASSLGLTGVDTQYF TGTGCCAGCAGTTTAGGCTTAACAGGGGTGGATACGCAGTATTTT
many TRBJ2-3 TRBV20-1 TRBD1 CSAPPGTGVVDTQYF TGCAGTGCCCCTCCCGGGACAGGGGTTGTAGATACGCAGTATTTT
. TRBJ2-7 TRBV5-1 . CASSSLQSSSYEQYF TGCGCCAGCAGCTCGCTACAGTCCAGCTCCTACGAGCAGTACTTC
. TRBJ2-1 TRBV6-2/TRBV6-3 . CASKKGYSGINEQFF TGTGCCAGCAAAAAGGGGTACTCCGGGATAAATGAGCAGTTCTTC
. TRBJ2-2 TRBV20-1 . CSARDFPGNTGELFF TGCAGTGCTAGAGATTTTCCGGGGAACACCGGGGAGCTGTTTTTT
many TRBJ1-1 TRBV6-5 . CASSRGTRGGSEAFF TGTGCCAGCAGCCGAGGAACGCGAGGTGGATCCGAAGCTTTCTTT
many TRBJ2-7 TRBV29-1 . CSVEDPGKSYEQYF TGCAGCGTTGAAGATCCAGGCAAGTCCTACGAGCAGTACTTC
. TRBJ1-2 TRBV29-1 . CSVDNRSGYTF TGCAGCGTTGATAACAGGTCTGGCTACACCTTC
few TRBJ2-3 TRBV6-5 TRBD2 CASSWVGTTGGDTQYF TGTGCCAGCAGTTGGGTCGGGACTACCGGCGGAGATACGCAGTATTTT
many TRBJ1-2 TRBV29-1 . CSVEPDREGYTF TGCAGCGTTGAACCGGACAGAGAGGGCTACACCTTC
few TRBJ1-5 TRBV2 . CASSENRQSNQPQHF TGTGCCAGCAGTGAAAATCGACAGAGCAATCAGCCCCAGCATTTT
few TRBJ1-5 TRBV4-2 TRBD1 CASSPSTGDNQPQHF TGTGCCAGCAGCCCCTCGACAGGGGACAATCAGCCCCAGCATTTT
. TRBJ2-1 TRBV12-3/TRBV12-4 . CASGETQRRNEQFF TGTGCCAGCGGGGAGACTCAGCGGAGAAATGAGCAGTTCTTC
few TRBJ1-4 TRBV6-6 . CASSYRQEEKLFF TGTGCCAGCAGTTACCGACAAGAGGAAAAACTGTTTTTT
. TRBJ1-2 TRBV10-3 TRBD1 CAISTQGTLFYGYTF TGTGCCATCAGTACACAGGGGACCTTATTCTATGGCTACACCTTC
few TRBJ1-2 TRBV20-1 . CSAREVGWHYGYTF TGCAGTGCTAGAGAGGTGGGGTGGCACTATGGCTACACCTTC
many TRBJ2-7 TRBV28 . CASRRDPAYEQYF TGTGCCAGCAGGAGGGACCCAGCCTACGAGCAGTACTTC
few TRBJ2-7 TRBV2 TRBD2 CASSDFPGTSGTSSYEQYF TGTGCCAGCAGTGACTTCCCCGGGACTAGCGGGACCAGCTCCTACGAGCAGTACTTC
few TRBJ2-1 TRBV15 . CATSREGVGVQFF TGTGCCACCAGCAGAGAGGGAGTGGGGGTGCAGTTCTTC
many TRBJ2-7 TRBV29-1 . CSVEDPGNSYEQYF TGCAGCGTTGAAGACCCCGGGAACTCCTACGAGCAGTACTTC
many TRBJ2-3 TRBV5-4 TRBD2 CASSPGLAGGMDTQYF TGTGCCAGCAGCCCGGGACTAGCGGGGGGGATGGATACGCAGTATTTT
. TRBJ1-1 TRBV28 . CASLGITEAFF TGTGCCAGCCTGGGGATCACTGAAGCTTTCTTT
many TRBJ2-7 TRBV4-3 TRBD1 CASRSSGQDVYEQYF TGCGCCAGCAGGAGCTCGGGACAGGATGTCTACGAGCAGTACTTC
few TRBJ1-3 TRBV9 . CASSVDTSSGNTIYF TGTGCCAGCAGCGTTGACACTTCCTCTGGAAACACCATATATTTT
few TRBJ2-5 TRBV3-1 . CASSRRGRGTQYF TGTGCCAGCAGCCGCAGGGGGAGGGGGACCCAGTACTTC
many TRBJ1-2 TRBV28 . CASSRGAYGYTF TGTGCCAGCAGTAGGGGGGCGTATGGCTACACCTTC
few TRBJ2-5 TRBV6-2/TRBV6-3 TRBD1 CASSYPDRGWLGTQYF TGTGCCAGCAGTTACCCGGACAGGGGTTGGTTGGGGACCCAGTACTTC
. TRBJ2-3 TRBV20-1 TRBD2 CSATTSVQADTQYF TGCAGTGCTACTACTAGCGTTCAGGCAGATACGCAGTATTTT
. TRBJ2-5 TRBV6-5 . CASRSAGGVGTQYF TGTGCCAGCAGGTCCGCGGGCGGAGTTGGGACCCAGTACTTC
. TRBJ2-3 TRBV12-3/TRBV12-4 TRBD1 CASSLHPGQGGTDTQYF TGTGCCAGCAGTTTACACCCGGGACAGGGAGGCACAGATACGCAGTATTTT
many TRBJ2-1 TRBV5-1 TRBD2 CASSPGLAGGRYNEQFF TGCGCCAGCAGCCCGGGACTAGCGGGGGGACGTTACAATGAGCAGTTCTTC
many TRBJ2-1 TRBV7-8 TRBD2 CASSFRDSGGYNEQFF TGTGCCAGCAGCTTCCGTGACAGCGGGGGTTACAATGAGCAGTTCTTC
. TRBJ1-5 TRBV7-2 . CASSLFSQPQHF TGTGCCAGCAGCTTATTTAGCCAGCCCCAGCATTTT
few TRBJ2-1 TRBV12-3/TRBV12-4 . CASSLRGSYYNEQFF TGTGCCAGCAGTCTCCGGGGGTCATACTACAATGAGCAGTTCTTC
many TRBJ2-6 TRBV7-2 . CASSLGGPGANVLTF TGTGCCAGCAGCTTAGGGGGGCCTGGGGCCAACGTCCTGACTTTC
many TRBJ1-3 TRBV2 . CASSLTGSGNTIYF TGTGCCAGCAGTTTGACAGGCTCTGGAAACACCATATATTTT
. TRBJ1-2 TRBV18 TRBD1 CASSQGTGSFGYGYTF TGTGCCAGCTCACAAGGGACAGGGAGCTTCGGCTATGGCTACACCTTC
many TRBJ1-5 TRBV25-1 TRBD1 CACRDSGNQPQHF TGTGCCTGCCGGGACAGTGGCAATCAGCCCCAGCATTTT
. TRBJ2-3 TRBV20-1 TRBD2 CSATTGTSGGAGSDTQYF TGCAGTGCTACGACCGGGACTAGCGGGGGGGCAGGGTCAGATACGCAGTATTTT
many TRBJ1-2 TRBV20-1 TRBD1 CSARELQGVYGYTF TGCAGTGCTAGAGAATTACAGGGGGTCTATGGCTACACCTTC
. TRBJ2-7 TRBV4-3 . CASSQDPGPLGQYF TGCGCCAGCAGCCAAGATCCAGGGCCGCTAGGGCAGTACTTC
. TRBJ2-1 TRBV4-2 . CASSHPTGYNEQFF TGTGCCAGCAGCCATCCCACAGGTTACAATGAGCAGTTCTTC
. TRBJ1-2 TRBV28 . CASSSTTVEGGYTF TGTGCCAGCAGTTCAACGACAGTCGAGGGAGGCTACACCTTC
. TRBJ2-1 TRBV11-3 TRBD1 CASSPGQGVVNEQFF TGTGCCAGCAGCCCGGGACAGGGCGTCGTTAATGAGCAGTTCTTC
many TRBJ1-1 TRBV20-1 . CSATDLGGRWTEAFF TGCAGTGCTACAGACCTAGGCGGAAGGTGGACTGAAGCTTTCTTT
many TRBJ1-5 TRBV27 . CATRRSYSNQPQHF TGTGCCACAAGGAGGAGCTATAGCAATCAGCCCCAGCATTTT